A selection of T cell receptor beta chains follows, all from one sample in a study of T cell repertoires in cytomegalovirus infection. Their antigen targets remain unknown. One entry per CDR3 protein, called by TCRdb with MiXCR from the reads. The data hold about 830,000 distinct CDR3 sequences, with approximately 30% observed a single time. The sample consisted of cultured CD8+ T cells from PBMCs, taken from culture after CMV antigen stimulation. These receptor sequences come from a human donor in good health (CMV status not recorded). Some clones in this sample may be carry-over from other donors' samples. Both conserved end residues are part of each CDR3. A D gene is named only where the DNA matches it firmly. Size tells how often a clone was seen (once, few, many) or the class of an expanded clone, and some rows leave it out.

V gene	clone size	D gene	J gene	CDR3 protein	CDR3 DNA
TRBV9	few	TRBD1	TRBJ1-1	CASSQWDSLNTEAFF	TGTGCCAGCAGCCAATGGGACAGTTTGAACACTGAAGCTTTCTTT
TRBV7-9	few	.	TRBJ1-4	CASSLVPDRNEKLFF	TGTGCCAGCAGCTTAGTCCCCGACAGAAATGAAAAACTGTTTTTT
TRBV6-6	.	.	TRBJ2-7	CASSYSTHTYEQYF	TGTGCCAGCAGTTACTCGACACATACCTACGAGCAGTACTTC
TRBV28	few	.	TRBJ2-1	CASSSRVSNNEQFF	TGTGCCAGCAGTTCAAGGGTTTCGAACAATGAGCAGTTCTTC
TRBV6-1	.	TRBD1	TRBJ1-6	CASSVGDRPNF	TGTGCCAGCAGTGTGGGGGACAGGCCGAACTTT
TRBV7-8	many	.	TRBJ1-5	CASSLAAAGDGNQPQHF	TGTGCCAGCAGCTTAGCAGCAGCCGGTGACGGCAATCAGCCCCAGCATTTT
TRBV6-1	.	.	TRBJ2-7	CASSEAETRSYEQYF	TGTGCCAGCAGTGAAGCAGAGACAAGGTCCTACGAGCAGTACTTC
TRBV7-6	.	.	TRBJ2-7	CVSSRPSDYEQYF	TGTGTCAGCAGCCGGCCGTCCGACTACGAGCAGTACTTC
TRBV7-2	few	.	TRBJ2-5	CASSAGLGGGETQYF	TGTGCCAGCAGCGCCGGACTAGGGGGCGGGGAGACCCAGTACTTC
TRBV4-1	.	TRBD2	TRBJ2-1	CASSQRGLASYNEQFF	TGCGCCAGCAGCCAACGAGGACTAGCGTCCTACAATGAGCAGTTCTTC
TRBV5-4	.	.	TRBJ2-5	CASSLDGEETQYF	TGTGCCAGCAGCTTGGACGGGGAAGAGACCCAGTACTTC
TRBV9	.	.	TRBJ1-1	CASSVEGAKTEAFF	TGTGCCAGCAGCGTAGAAGGGGCGAAGACTGAAGCTTTCTTT
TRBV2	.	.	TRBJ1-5	CASSVASVVNQPQHF	TGTGCCAGCAGTGTAGCCTCGGTAGTTAATCAGCCCCAGCATTTT
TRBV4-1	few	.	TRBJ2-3	CASSLKNGLPHTDTQYF	TGCGCCAGCAGCCTAAAAAACGGGCTGCCCCACACAGATACGCAGTATTTT
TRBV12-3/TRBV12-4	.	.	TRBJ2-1	CASSPPGYGRGFDEQFF	TGTGCCAGCAGCCCTCCTGGTTACGGGCGGGGCTTCGATGAGCAGTTCTTC
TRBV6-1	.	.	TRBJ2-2	CASKGGIHTGELFF	TGTGCCTCCAAAGGAGGGATACATACCGGGGAGCTGTTTTTT
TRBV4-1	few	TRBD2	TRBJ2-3	CASSQGYLIYSGGSSTDTQYF	TGCGCCAGCAGCCAAGGTTACCTCATTTATAGCGGGGGGTCTAGCACAGATACGCAGTATTTT
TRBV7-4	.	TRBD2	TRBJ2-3	CASRASGISTDTQYF	TGTGCCAGCAGGGCTAGCGGGATCAGCACAGATACGCAGTATTTT
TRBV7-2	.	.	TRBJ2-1	CASSLVGNGQFF	TGTGCCAGCAGCTTAGTGGGAAATGGGCAGTTCTTC
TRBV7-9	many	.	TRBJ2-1	CASSISGRHKEQFF	TGTGCCAGCAGCATCTCAGGGAGGCACAAAGAGCAGTTCTTC
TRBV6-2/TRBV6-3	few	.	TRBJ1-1	CASSYWGEMNTEAFF	TGTGCCAGCAGTTACTGGGGGGAGATGAACACTGAAGCTTTCTTT
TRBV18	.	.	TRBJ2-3	CASSPRGTEEDTQYF	TGTGCCAGCTCACCACGAGGGACCGAGGAAGATACGCAGTATTTT
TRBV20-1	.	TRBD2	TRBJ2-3	CSASLAGSTDTQYF	TGCAGTGCTAGCTTAGCGGGGAGCACAGATACGCAGTATTTT
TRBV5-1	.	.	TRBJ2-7	CASNLQGEQYF	TGCGCCAGCAACTTGCAGGGGGAGCAGTACTTC
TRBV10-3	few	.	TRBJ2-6	CAITQDSGANVLTF	TGTGCCATCACCCAGGACTCTGGGGCCAACGTCCTGACTTTC
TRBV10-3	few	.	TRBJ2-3	CAISEVGVSTDTQYF	TGTGCCATCAGTGAAGTAGGCGTCAGCACAGATACGCAGTATTTT
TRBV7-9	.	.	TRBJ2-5	CASGPTYGETQYF	TGTGCCAGCGGACCGACTTACGGCGAGACCCAGTACTTC
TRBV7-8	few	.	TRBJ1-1	CASSLETGINTEAFF	TGTGCCAGCAGCTTAGAAACAGGGATCAACACTGAAGCTTTCTTT
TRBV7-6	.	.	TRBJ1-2	CASSLARGAGNGYTF	TGTGCCAGCAGCTTAGCGCGGGGGGCAGGGAATGGCTACACCTTC
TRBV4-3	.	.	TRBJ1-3	CASSQDGGSPGNTIYF	TGCGCCAGCAGCCAAGACGGGGGGTCTCCTGGAAACACCATATATTTT
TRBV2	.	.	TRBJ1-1	CASRAGGPGAGVTEAFF	TGTGCCAGCAGAGCGGGAGGTCCCGGGGCTGGGGTCACTGAAGCTTTCTTT
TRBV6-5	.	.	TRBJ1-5	CASSYSAAAPQHF	TGTGCCAGCAGTTACTCGGCGGCGGCGCCCCAGCATTTT
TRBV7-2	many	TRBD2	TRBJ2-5	CASSFTSGGRETQYF	TGTGCCAGCAGCTTTACTAGCGGGGGTCGGGAGACCCAGTACTTC
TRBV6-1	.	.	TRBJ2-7	CASRSGAGEQYF	TGTGCCAGTCGTTCAGGGGCTGGGGAGCAGTACTTC
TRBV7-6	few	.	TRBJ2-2	CASSLQGGRDTGELFF	TGTGCCAGCAGCTTGCAGGGGGGAAGGGACACCGGGGAGCTGTTTTTT
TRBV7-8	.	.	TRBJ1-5	CASSLGFRGTWGQPQHF	TGTGCCAGCAGCTTGGGGTTTCGAGGGACCTGGGGTCAGCCCCAGCATTTT
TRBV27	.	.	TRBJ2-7	CASSLGFGPSYEQYF	TGTGCCAGCAGTCTCGGGTTTGGGCCCTCCTACGAGCAGTACTTC
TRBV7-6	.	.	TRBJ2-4	CASSLAPRGALAKNIQYF	TGTGCCAGCAGCTTAGCGCCTCGGGGGGCACTAGCCAAAAACATTCAGTACTTC
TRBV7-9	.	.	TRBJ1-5	CVSSRDSNQPQHF	TGTGTCAGCAGCCGGGACAGCAATCAGCCCCAGCATTTT
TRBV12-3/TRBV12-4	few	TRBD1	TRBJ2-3	CASSHRGHTDTQYF	TGTGCCAGCAGTCACAGGGGGCACACAGATACGCAGTATTTT
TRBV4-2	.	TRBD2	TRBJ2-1	CASSQDSGGAHNEQIF	TGTGCCAGCAGCCAAGACAGCGGGGGGGCCCACAATGAGCAGATCTTC
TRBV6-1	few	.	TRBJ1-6	CASSERIASYNSPLHF	TGTGCCAGCAGTGAACGGATAGCGAGCTATAATTCACCCCTCCACTTT
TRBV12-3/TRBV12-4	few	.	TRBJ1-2	CASSLESLGGAYGYTF	TGTGCCAGCAGTTTAGAATCTTTGGGAGGGGCCTATGGCTACACCTTC
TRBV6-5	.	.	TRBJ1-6	CASSYSAAGTVYNSPLHF	TGTGCCAGCAGTTACTCGGCGGCGGGGACCGTCTATAATTCACCCCTCCACTTT
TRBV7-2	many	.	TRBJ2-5	CASSLNWPGTPYQETQYF	TGTGCCAGCAGCCTAAATTGGCCCGGGACACCGTACCAAGAGACCCAGTACTTC
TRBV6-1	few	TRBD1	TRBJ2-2	CATSDRGGDTGELFF	TGTGCCACCTCGGACAGGGGTGGAGACACCGGGGAGCTGTTTTTT
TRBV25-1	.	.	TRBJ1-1	CASSEWGAATNTEAFF	TGTGCCAGCAGTGAATGGGGGGCAGCAACAAACACTGAAGCTTTCTTT
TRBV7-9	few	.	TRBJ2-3	CASSLARGGKGPPDTQYF	TGTGCCAGCAGCTTAGCGAGGGGCGGGAAGGGGCCACCGGATACGCAGTATTTT
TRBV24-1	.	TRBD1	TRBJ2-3	CATRGLTDTQYF	TGTGCCACGAGGGGGCTCACAGATACGCAGTATTTT
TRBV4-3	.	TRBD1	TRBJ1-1	CASSHPGTADTEAFF	TGCGCCAGCAGCCACCCCGGGACAGCCGACACTGAAGCTTTCTTT
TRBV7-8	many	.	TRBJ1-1	CASSLLGGPVEAFF	TGTGCCAGCAGCTTATTGGGGGGGCCGGTTGAAGCTTTCTTT
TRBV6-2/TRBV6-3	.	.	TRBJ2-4	CASTYGRIQYF	TGTGCCAGCACCTACGGCCGCATTCAGTACTTC
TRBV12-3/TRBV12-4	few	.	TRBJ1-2	CASSSEDSLANYGYTF	TGTGCCAGCAGTTCCGAGGACAGCTTAGCTAACTATGGCTACACCTTC